A single TCR beta chain is shown here with its context. Antigen unknown. The sample belongs to a study of long-term antiretroviral therapy in people with HIV. Trimming removed 1 base at V and 5 bases at J, with 12 bases between. The CDR3 consists of 14 residues. Germline CDR1 reads LGHNA; CDR2 reads YSLEER. Until DNA extraction, the samples held between roughly 1-10 million cryopreserved PBMC. At survey level, the immunoSEQ assay was run in its v3.0 version. Using immunoSEQ multiplex PCR, the repertoire was profiled, and TCRdb retains in-frame clones only, with some absent. The table records tens of thousands of clones, around three quarters of them present only once. Regarding the study as a whole: Post-ART diversity increased but stayed below transplant donor controls. Repertoire composition at all time points was dominated by clones that had expanded before ART.

The sequences come from unsorted PBMCs, collected 0.3 years after starting antiretroviral therapy. The V gene is TRBV4-3, the J gene TRBJ2-7; weak D call: TRBD1 (5 bases). The source is a man aged 40-49 years with HIV. The CDR3 region is CASSQGQGSDEQYF. The CDR3 DNA reads as TGCGCCAGCAGCCAAGGGCAGGGAAGCGACGAGCAGTACTTC.